A selection of T cell receptor beta chains follows, all from one sample in a study of control samples from healthy donors and cancer patients. Using immunoSEQ multiplex PCR, the repertoire was profiled, and TCRdb retains in-frame clones only, with some absent. The repertoire consists of about 99,000 clones, with approximately 90% occurring once and the leading ten covering approximately 19%. Input material: PBMCs. Receptors originate from a man in his sixties with lung cancer. Each CDR3 is given with its conserved first and last residue. A D gene is named only where the DNA matches it firmly. Only some rows state a clone size, as once, few, many or a class for expanded clones.

TRBV21-1,NA,NA,TRBJ2-3,TGTGCCAGCAGCAAAGCGCCATCCGCAGCGGGGGGTTACGAAACAGATACGCAGTATTTT,CASSKAPSAAGGYETDTQYF
TRBV15,NA,NA,TRBJ2-7,TGTGCCACGTCAGACGGGGTTACCTACGAGCAGTACTTC,CATSDGVTYEQYF
TRBV12-3/TRBV12-4,once,NA,TRBJ1-1,TGTGCCAGCAGTTTCCAGGGTTTCGCTGAAGCTTTCTTT,CASSFQGFAEAFF
TRBV21-1,NA,NA,TRBJ2-6,TGTGCCAGCAGCAATAGTGGGAACTCTGGGGCCAACGTCCTGACTTTC,CASSNSGNSGANVLTF
TRBV27,NA,NA,TRBJ2-5,TGTGCCAGCTCTTACGGTCCCGAAGGTACCCAGTACTTC,CASSYGPEGTQYF
TRBV18,NA,NA,TRBJ2-3,TGTGCCAGCTCACCACTGGGCTCGACCACAGATACGCAGTATTTT,CASSPLGSTTDTQYF
TRBV24-1,NA,NA,TRBJ1-2,TGTGCCACCAGTCCAGATAACTATGGCTACACCTTC,CATSPDNYGYTF
TRBV7-8,NA,NA,TRBJ1-2,TGTGCCAGCAGCCCCGTGGTGGGGGGCTCGTTGAATGGCTACACCTTC,CASSPVVGGSLNGYTF
TRBV7-3,NA,TRBD1,TRBJ1-1,TGTGCCAGCAGCCAGGACAGGATGGGGACTGAAGCTTTCTTT,CASSQDRMGTEAFF
TRBV24-1,NA,TRBD1,TRBJ2-5,TGTGCCACCAGTCCGGGACAGAGCCAAGAGACCCAGTACTTC,CATSPGQSQETQYF
TRBV12-5,few,NA,TRBJ1-1,TGTGCTAGTGGTTTGGTACGGGACGGTGAACTCTCGATGAACACTGAAGCTTTCTTT,CASGLVRDGELSMNTEAFF
TRBV5-1,NA,TRBD1,TRBJ1-1,TGCGCCAGCAGCAGGACAGGAGGAGACACTGAAGCTTTCTTT,CASSRTGGDTEAFF
TRBV11-2,NA,TRBD1,TRBJ1-4,TGTGCCAGCAGCTTAGAAACTACAGGGGTTGGTGAAAAACTGTTTTTT,CASSLETTGVGEKLFF
TRBV19,NA,NA,TRBJ2-2,TGTGCCAGTAGTCCCTTTTATAGCACCGGGGAGCTGTTTTTT,CASSPFYSTGELFF
TRBV24-1,once,TRBD2,TRBJ2-5,TGTGCCACCAGTGATGGTCGACTAGCGGGTAAAGAGACCCAGTACTTC,CATSDGRLAGKETQYF
TRBV11-3,NA,NA,TRBJ2-2,TGTGCCAGCAGCAAATGGACAAACGCGAACACCGGGGAGCTGTTTTTT,CASSKWTNANTGELFF